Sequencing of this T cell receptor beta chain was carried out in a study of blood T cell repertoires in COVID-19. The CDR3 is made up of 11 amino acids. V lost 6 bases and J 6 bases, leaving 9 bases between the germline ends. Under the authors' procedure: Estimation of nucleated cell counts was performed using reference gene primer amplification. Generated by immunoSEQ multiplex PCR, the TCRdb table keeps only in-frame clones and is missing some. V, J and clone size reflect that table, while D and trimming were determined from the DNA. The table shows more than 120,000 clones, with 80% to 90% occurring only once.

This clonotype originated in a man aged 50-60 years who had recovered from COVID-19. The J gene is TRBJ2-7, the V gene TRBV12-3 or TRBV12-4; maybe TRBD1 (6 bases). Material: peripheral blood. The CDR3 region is CASSTGFEQYF. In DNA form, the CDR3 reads TGTGCCAGCAGCACAGGGTTCGAGCAGTACTTC.